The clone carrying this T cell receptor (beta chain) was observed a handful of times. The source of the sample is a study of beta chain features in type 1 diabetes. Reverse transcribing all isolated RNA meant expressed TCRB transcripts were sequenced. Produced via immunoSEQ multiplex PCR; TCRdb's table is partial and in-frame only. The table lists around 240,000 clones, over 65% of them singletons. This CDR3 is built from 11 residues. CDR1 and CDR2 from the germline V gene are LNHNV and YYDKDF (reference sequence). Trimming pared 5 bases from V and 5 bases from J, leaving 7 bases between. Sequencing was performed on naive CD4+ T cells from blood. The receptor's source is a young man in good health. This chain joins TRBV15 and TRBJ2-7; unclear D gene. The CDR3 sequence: CATSVGNEQYF. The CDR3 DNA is TGTGCCACCAGCGTAGGGAACGAGCAGTACTTC.